Shown below are 17 T cell receptor beta chains from a single sample sequenced in a study of response to subunit inactivated influenza vaccine. TCRdb reprocessed the RT-PCR reads via MiXCR and lists one record per CDR3 protein. The table lists under 500,000 distinct CDR3 sequences, over 9.5% of them singletons. Sequenced here: PBMCs from blood, sampled roughly 46 days after vaccination. These TCRs come from a man between 45 and 60 years old who received an inactivated influenza vaccine.

V is TRBV20-1 and J is TRBJ2-4; D not resolved. Trimming stripped 0 bases from V and 1 base from J, with 10 bases between. Per the germline V gene, CDR1 is DFQATT and CDR2 is SNEGSKA (reference sequence). The CDR3 is made up of 15 amino acids. Written as DNA, the CDR3 is TGCAGTGCTAGAGATGGACGTAAGGCCAAAAACATTCAGTACTTC. This gives the protein CSARDGRKAKNIQYF.

This clonotype was observed a single time. This chain uses TRBV18 with TRBJ2-2; D call uncertain. The V end was cut by 5 bases, the J end by 0 bases, with 13 bases between. From germline, CDR1 is KGHSH and CDR2 LQKENI. The CDR3 has 16 residues. The CDR3 nucleotides read TGTGCCAGCTCAGACACCCCCGTCGCGAACACCGGGGAGCTGTTTTTT. This sequence encodes CASSDTPVANTGELFF. The full variable domain, its missing parts supplied by reference TRBV18 and TRBJ2-2, is NAGVMQNPRHLVRRRGQEARLRCSPMKGHSHVYWYRQLPEEGLKFMVYLQKENIIDESGMPKERFSAEFPKEGPSILRIQQVVRGDSAAYFCASSDTPVANTGELFFGEGSRLTVL.

The sample holds a few counts of this clonotype. This chain joins TRBV20-1 and TRBJ1-2; D unresolved. Germline V gene lookup returns CDR1 DFQATT and CDR2 SNEGSKA (reference sequence). Deletions cut 6 bases from V and 7 bases from J, with 18 bases between. This CDR3 contains 13 residues. As DNA, the CDR3 is TGCAGTGCCGAAATAGAGCCTTCCGGTGGCTACACCTTC. Amino acid sequence: CSAEIEPSGGYTF.

There are many counts of this clonotype. This rearrangement joins TRBV9 to TRBJ1-1; no clear D. The germline V and J ends were trimmed by 1 base and 2 bases, with 9 bases remaining between them. CDR1 and CDR2 (germline): SGDLS, YYNGEE. The CDR3 loop spans 14 amino acids. The CDR3 nucleotides read TGTGCCAGCAGCGTACGCCCAAGTAACACTGAAGCTTTCTTT. This encodes CASSVRPSNTEAFF.

This clonotype was found many times. The chain recombines TRBV5-1 with TRBJ2-7, with D perhaps matching TRBD1 or TRBD2 (5 bases each). Germline V CDR1 and CDR2: SGHRS, YFSETQ. This CDR3 comprises 13 residues. The ends were cut back, 3 bases at V and 2 bases at J, with 9 bases in the middle. This CDR3 reads CASSWGSTYEQYF. CDR3 coding DNA: TGCGCCAGCAGCTGGGGGTCTACCTACGAGCAGTACTTC.

This rearrangement joins TRBV20-1 to TRBJ2-5; 9 positions agree with TRBD2. The CDR3 spans 17 residues. J gave up 1 base and V 0 bases, and 9 bases lay outside the gene matches. The germline V gene encodes CDR1 DFQATT and CDR2 SNEGSKA (reference sequence). The CDR3 nucleotides read TGCAGTGCTAGAGATAACCCCCTAGCGGGGTTCCAAGAGACCCAGTACTTC. Protein sequence: CSARDNPLAGFQETQYF.

The gene calls are TRBV11-1 and TRBJ2-3; D ambiguous. Germline values: CDR1 SGHAT, CDR2 FQDESV (reference sequence). Trimming shortened V by 2 bases and J by 0 bases, and 18 bases separated the two germline ends. There are 18 residues in the CDR3. Here the CDR3 reads CASSLRATRLTSTDTQYF. CDR3 nucleotide sequence: TGTGCCAGCAGCTTAAGGGCCACGCGCCTGACTAGCACAGATACGCAGTATTTT.

V is TRBV6-2 or TRBV6-3 and J is TRBJ2-1, with 9 nucleotides matching TRBD2. V lost 3 bases, J lost 8 bases, and 11 bases stayed unmatched. The CDR3 length is 16 residues. Germline CDR1 MNHEY, CDR2 SVGEGT. The CDR3 sequence is CASSYPIAGVAHEQFF. CDR3 sequence (DNA): TGTGCCAGCAGTTATCCGATAGCGGGGGTGGCCCATGAGCAGTTCTTC.

J is TRBJ2-3 and V is TRBV5-1, with TRBD1 identical over 7 bases. From germline, CDR1 is SGHRS and CDR2 YFSETQ. The CDR3 is made up of 16 amino acids. With V trimmed by 5 bases and J by 4 bases, 13 bases remained unmatched. The CDR3 DNA reads TGCGCCAGCAGAAGCTCCGGACAGGATTTGGCAGATACGCAGTATTTT. It specifies CASRSSGQDLADTQYF.

There are many counts of this clonotype. The chain is built from TRBV20-1 and TRBJ1-1; maybe TRBD1 (6 bases). There are 12 residues in the CDR3. In germline, CDR1 is DFQATT, CDR2 SNEGSKA (reference sequence). V was shortened by 5 bases and J by 2 bases, with 9 bases between the two germline ends. CDR3 sequence: CSAWTDNTEAFF. For the CDR3, the DNA is TGCAGTGCTTGGACAGACAACACTGAAGCTTTCTTT.

This clonotype was found a few times. The chain links TRBV20-1 to TRBJ2-3, with TRBD2 identical over 11 bases. V gave up 3 bases and J gave up 2 bases; unmatched junction bases: 4. Germline-derived CDR1 and CDR2 are DFQATT and SNEGSKA (reference sequence). This CDR3 region has 15 residues. CDR3 region: CSASRLAGYTDTQYF. CDR3 bases: TGCAGTGCTAGCAGACTAGCGGGATACACAGATACGCAGTATTTT.

This chain links TRBV4-3 with TRBJ2-1; D may be TRBD1 (6 bases). The CDR3 loop spans 13 amino acids. Germline V gene data show CDR1 as LGHNA and CDR2 as YSLEER. V lost 3 bases to trimming and J lost 9 bases, with 12 bases between them. This chain's CDR3 is CASSQEQGSEQFF. The DNA of the CDR3 is TGCGCCAGCAGCCAGGAACAGGGATCTGAGCAGTTCTTC.

V usage is TRBV5-1 and J usage is TRBJ1-3, with D uncertain. The germline CDR1 and CDR2 sequences are SGHRS and YFSETQ. This CDR3 is 14 amino acids long. V was trimmed by 0 bases and J by 2 bases, leaving 6 bases between them. CDR3: CASSLGDTGNTIYF. The CDR3 DNA sequence: TGCGCCAGCAGCTTGGGGGATACTGGAAACACCATATATTTT.

The sample holds many counts of this clonotype. The J gene is TRBJ1-6, the V gene TRBV20-1, with D tentatively TRBD1 (5 bases). CDR1 is DFQATT, CDR2 SNEGSKA, per germline (reference sequence). This CDR3 is 13 amino acids long. Trimming stripped 3 bases from V and 7 bases from J, with 10 bases between. As DNA, the CDR3 is TGCAGTGCTAGCAGGGCCCTCAATTCACCCCTCCACTTT. It yields the protein CSASRALNSPLHF.

In its sample, this clonotype was seen many times. This chain links TRBV3-1 with TRBJ2-5, with unresolved D. Trimming pared 1 base from V and 4 bases from J, leaving 13 bases between. Per germline, CDR1 LGHDT and CDR2 YNNKEL (reference sequence). The CDR3 has 15 residues. The DNA for the CDR3 is TGTGCCAGCAGCCAAGTTCTGGGGTGGACAGAGACCCAGTACTTC. Protein: CASSQVLGWTETQYF.

This clonotype showed up many times. The genes are TRBV6-1 and TRBJ2-1, with a possible D match to TRBD1 (6 bases). The V end was cut by 5 bases, the J end by 0 bases, with 8 bases between. CDR3 length: 14 residues. Germline loops: CDR1 MNHNS, CDR2 SASEGT. The CDR3 DNA reads as TGTGCCAGCAGTACAGGGAGCTCCTACAATGAGCAGTTCTTC. As protein: CASSTGSSYNEQFF.

This clonotype was seen more than once but under ten times. The V and J genes are TRBV20-1 and TRBJ2-7, with TRBD1 as a possible D gene (6 bases). Trimming removed 0 bases from V and 0 bases from J, with 12 bases in between. The CDR3 is 15 amino acids. Per the germline V gene, CDR1 is DFQATT and CDR2 is SNEGSKA (reference sequence). This CDR3 reads CSARDHTGNSYEQYF. Here the CDR3 DNA reads TGCAGTGCTAGAGATCACACAGGGAACTCCTACGAGCAGTACTTC.